The 25 T cell receptor beta chains in this list originate from one sample, sequenced in a study of blood T cell repertoires in COVID-19. Only in-frame clones appear in the TCRdb table, and some are missing; sequencing was by immunoSEQ multiplex PCR. The sample shows about 280,000 clones, approximately 86% of them seen only once. Specimen: peripheral blood. Receptors originate from a man aged 35-49 years with active or convalescent COVID-19.

This chain connects TRBV3-1 (or the pseudogene TRBV3-2) to TRBJ2-5; 9 bases match TRBD2. This CDR3 is built from 17 residues. CDR1 and CDR2 (germline): LGHDT, YNNKEL (reference sequence). Germline trimming cut 4 bases from V and 0 bases from J; bases unmatched to any gene: 9. The CDR3: CASSPLRVAGDQETQYF. Written as DNA, the CDR3 is TGTGCCAGCAGCCCCCTCCGGGTAGCGGGGGACCAAGAGACCCAGTACTTC.

The rearrangement links TRBV5-4 to TRBJ1-5, with D perhaps TRBD1 (5 bases). The germline V and J ends were trimmed by 5 bases and 8 bases, with 14 bases remaining between them. The CDR3 length is 13 residues. CDR1 is SGHNT, CDR2 YYREEE, per germline (reference sequence). The CDR3 sequence is CASSRDSGEPQHF. The CDR3 DNA sequence: TGTGCCAGCAGTCGGGACTCTGGGGAGCCCCAGCATTTT.

The chain carries TRBV28 and TRBJ2-1; TRBD2 matches at 9 bases. Trimming cost V 3 bases and J 6 bases; bases outside gene matches: 6. CDR1 and CDR2 (germline): MDHEN, SYDVKM. This CDR3 contains 15 residues. As DNA, the CDR3 is TGTGCCAGCAGTTTTAGTCGCGGGGGGGCCAATGAGCAGTTCTTC. This sequence encodes CASSFSRGGANEQFF.

The chain recombines TRBV7-6 with TRBJ2-6; TRBD2 might be the D (7 bases). The CDR3 is 17 residues long. Germline assignment: CDR1 SGHVS and CDR2 FNYEAQ. V lost 3 bases and J lost 4, with 16 bases in between. This CDR3 reads CASSFSRGAGGANVLTF. CDR3 DNA sequence: TGTGCCAGCAGCTTCTCCCGGGGGGCGGGAGGGGCCAACGTCCTGACTTTC.

J is TRBJ2-1 and V is TRBV19; 9 nucleotides match TRBD2. The CDR3 is 15 amino acids. Germline values: CDR1 LNHDA, CDR2 SQIVND (reference sequence). With V trimmed by 3 bases and J by 6 bases, 6 bases remained unmatched. CDR3 in amino acids: CASSMRLAVTNEQFF. The CDR3 nucleotides read TGTGCCAGTAGTATGAGACTAGCGGTAACCAATGAGCAGTTCTTC.

The chain is built from TRBV7-3 and TRBJ2-7, with 7 nucleotides matching TRBD1. Trimming removed 2 bases from V and 7 bases from J; junction bases left unmatched: 11. CDR1 is SGHTA, CDR2 FQGTGA, per germline. This CDR3 is built from 15 residues. CDR3 residues: CASSLGWTGVLEQYF. The CDR3 nucleotides are TGTGCCAGCAGCTTAGGTTGGACAGGCGTCCTGGAGCAGTACTTC.

DNA for the CDR3: TGTGCCACCAGCAGAGTACGTCCGAGCTCCTATAATTCACCCCTCCACTTT. Its translation: CATSRVRPSSYNSPLHF. The chain couples TRBV15 to TRBJ1-6; D is unclear. The V and J ends lost 1 base and 0 bases respectively, with 10 bases between them. Germline V CDR1 and CDR2: LNHNV, YYDKDF (reference sequence). The CDR3 loop spans 17 amino acids.

This clone has a handful of counts. V usage is TRBV6-5 and J usage is TRBJ1-1; D not certain. Germline V gene data show CDR1 as MNHEY and CDR2 as SVGAGI. The CDR3 contains 13 residues. V shed 4 bases and J shed 0 bases, with 6 bases lying between them. CDR3 protein: CASSFGLNTEAFF. CDR3 bases: TGTGCCAGCAGTTTCGGGTTGAACACTGAAGCTTTCTTT.

V and J are TRBV10-1 and TRBJ2-3; 9 bases agree with TRBD1. Germline V gene data show CDR1 as WNHNN and CDR2 as SYGVQD (reference sequence). V was clipped by 6 bases and J by 9 bases; unmatched bases: 31. The CDR3 has 21 amino acids. The CDR3 spells CASRPSYFRAFGTGTARTQYF. In nucleotides, the CDR3 is TGCGCCAGCAGACCAAGTTACTTCCGGGCTTTTGGGACAGGGACCGCTCGGACGCAGTATTTT.

The chain is built from TRBV18 and TRBJ2-7; D is uncertain. CDR3 length equals 13 residues. Germline V gives CDR1 KGHSH, CDR2 LQKENI. Trimming took 4 bases from V and 3 from J, leaving 10 bases between them. CDR3 in DNA: TGTGCCAGCTCACAGCAGGCAGTCTACGAGCAGTACTTC. It yields the protein CASSQQAVYEQYF.

CDR3 sequence (DNA): TGCAGCGCCCTAAGCGGACTAGCGGACAACACCGGGGAGCTGTTTTTT. Translating gives CSALSGLADNTGELFF. V and J are TRBV29-1 and TRBJ2-2; 10 bases are shared with TRBD2. Trimming cost V 7 bases and J 2 bases; bases outside gene matches: 10. This CDR3 has 16 residues. Germline CDR1 and CDR2: SQVTM and ANQGSEA.

The J gene is TRBJ1-1, the V gene TRBV19; no firm D call. The germline V and J ends were trimmed by 3 bases and 11 bases, with 10 bases remaining between them. Germline loops: CDR1 LNHDA, CDR2 SQIVND (reference sequence). There are 11 residues in the CDR3. The CDR3 is CASSMGGLAFF. CDR3 in DNA: TGTGCCAGTAGTATGGGAGGGCTGGCTTTCTTT.

The sample holds one count of this clone. This chain links TRBV10-3 with TRBJ2-5, with TRBD2 matching over 10 bases. Germline values: CDR1 ENHRY, CDR2 SYGVKD. With V trimmed by 3 bases and J by 5 bases, 6 bases remained unmatched. The CDR3 contains 15 residues. As DNA, the CDR3 is TGTGCCATCAGTGACCAGCGGGGGGGCCGGGAGACCCAGTACTTC. Its translation is CAISDQRGGRETQYF.

This clone appeared a single time. The chain combines TRBV5-6 with TRBJ2-5; tentative D call: TRBD1 (6 bases). Looked up from germline, CDR1 is SGHDT and CDR2 is YYEEEE. This CDR3 comprises 14 residues. V lost 4 bases to trimming and J lost 6 bases, with 16 bases between them. CDR3 residues: CASSPEGVWKTQYF. The DNA of the CDR3 is TGTGCCAGCAGCCCTGAGGGGGTTTGGAAGACCCAGTACTTC.

The genes are TRBV5-1 and TRBJ2-3, with D uncertain. V lost 5 bases and J 2 bases, leaving 9 bases between the germline ends. The CDR3 sequence is 13 residues long. Looked up from germline, CDR1 is SGHRS and CDR2 is YFSETQ. DNA of the CDR3: TGCGCCAGCAGTCCAGGTATCACAGATACGCAGTATTTT. This translates into CASSPGITDTQYF.

This chain links TRBV27 with TRBJ2-7; 8 bases match TRBD1. The germline V gene encodes CDR1 MNHEY and CDR2 SMNVEV (reference sequence). CDR3 size: 14 residues. Trimming at V came to 4 bases and at J to 4 bases, leaving 6 bases not matched to a gene. The CDR3, as DNA: TGTGCCAGCAGTTCCCGACAGGGGACATACGAGCAGTACTTC. Translating gives CASSSRQGTYEQYF.

The chain joins TRBV6-5 to TRBJ1-2; 11 nucleotides match TRBD1. The V gene's germline CDR1 is MNHEY and CDR2 SVGAGI. The CDR3 totals 14 residues. The trim removed 6 bases at V and 4 bases at J, leaving 4 bases unmatched. The CDR3 loop is CASRRTGGVYGYTF. CDR3 coding DNA: TGTGCCAGCAGGCGGACAGGGGGCGTCTATGGCTACACCTTC.

Sample share makes this clone medium-sized. This rearrangement joins TRBV6-5 to TRBJ1-3; D is possibly TRBD1 (6 bases). Trimming left V 11 bases short and J 4 bases short, with 18 bases between. CDR1 and CDR2 from the germline V gene are MNHEY and SVGAGI. The CDR3 extends over 14 amino acids. CDR3 sequence reads: CASKDRIGGNTIYF. The CDR3 nucleotides are TGTGCCTCAAAAGACAGGATAGGAGGAAACACCATATATTTT.

The CDR3 DNA sequence: TGTGCCAGCAGTCTCCACGTTCGGGGAATAACTCTAACTAATGAAAAACTGTTTTTT. This translates into CASSLHVRGITLTNEKLFF. The chain joins TRBV27 to TRBJ1-4; D unclear. Deletions cut 5 bases from V and 1 base from J, with 23 bases between. The germline gives CDR1 MNHEY, CDR2 SMNVEV (reference sequence). The length of the CDR3 is 19 residues. The full variable domain, with the rest looked up from reference TRBV27 and TRBJ1-4, is EAQVTQNPRYLITVTGKKLTVTCSQNMNHEYMSWYRQDPGLGLRQIYYSMNVEVTDKGDVPEGYKVSRKEKRNFPLILESPSPNQTSLYFCASSLHVRGITLTNEKLFFGSGTQLSVL.

The genes are TRBV21-1 and TRBJ1-1. TRBV21-1 is a recognized pseudogene. The CDR3 totals 12 residues. The CDR3 region is CASRKDSVEAFF. Written as DNA, the CDR3 is TGTGCCAGCAGGAAAGACTCGGTTGAAGCTTTCTTT.

The chain combines TRBV6-1 with TRBJ1-4; perhaps TRBD1 as D (6 bases). Germline V lookup: CDR1 MNHNS, CDR2 SASEGT. Trimming left V 1 base short and J 8 bases short, with 14 bases between. The CDR3 has 15 residues. The CDR3 loop reads CASSEGGHSGEKLFF. CDR3 in DNA: TGTGCCAGCAGTGAAGGGGGGCATAGTGGAGAAAAACTGTTTTTT.

V is TRBV7-2 and J is TRBJ1-4, with TRBD1 as a possible D gene (5 bases). Deletions cut 3 bases from V and 5 bases from J, with 10 bases between. This CDR3 is 14 amino acids long. Germline V gives CDR1 SGHTA, CDR2 FQGNSA. As DNA, the CDR3 is TGTGCCAGCAGCTTTGGGGGGAGAAATGAAAAACTGTTTTTT. Amino acid sequence: CASSFGGRNEKLFF.

The rearrangement links TRBV5-1 to TRBJ2-7, with 7 bases fitting TRBD1. After removal of 4 bases from V and 2 bases from J, the junction contained 6 bases not matched to a gene. The CDR3 contains 14 residues. Germline V gene sequence: CDR1 SGHRS, CDR2 YFSETQ. CDR3 protein: CASSRQGTTYEQYF. CDR3 sequence (DNA): TGCGCCAGCAGCCGACAGGGAACAACCTACGAGCAGTACTTC.

This chain links TRBV30 with TRBJ2-2; D gene uncertain. Per the germline V gene, CDR1 is GTSNPN and CDR2 is SVGIG (reference sequence). Deletions cut 4 bases from V and 6 bases from J, with 9 bases between. This CDR3 region has 12 residues. CDR3 sequence (DNA): TGTGCCTGGAATCTACCCCCCGGGGAGCTGTTTTTT. Protein: CAWNLPPGELFF.

The genes are TRBV27 and TRBJ2-4, with D perhaps matching TRBD2 (6 bases). This CDR3 has 14 amino acids. The V gene's germline CDR1 is MNHEY and CDR2 SMNVEV (reference sequence). The V end was cut by 6 bases, the J end by 0 bases, with 9 bases between. CDR3: CASSPGLAKNIQYF. The CDR3 nucleotides are TGTGCCAGCAGCCCGGGACTAGCCAAAAACATTCAGTACTTC.